This TCR beta chain was identified in a study of cytomegalovirus exposure and HLA in healthy donors. On this clone: Its antigen is unknown.

General study findings and limits: The classifier reportedly diagnosed cytomegalovirus status with high specificity and sensitivity. Being productive about 87% or about 30% of the time was typical of most TCR beta V segments in an earlier analysis.

In the PCR, 60 Vbeta and 13 Jbeta primers were used. TCRdb's copy holds only in-frame clones and misses some; the assay was immunoSEQ multiplex PCR. Here the sample spans some 170,000 clones, 75% to 90% being singletons. Sequenced material: PBMCs. The TCR originated in a girl aged 2 to 10 in good health and CMV-seropositive.

The DNA of the CDR3 is TGTGCCAGCAGCTTAACGGCGGAGCGCCAAGAGACCCAGTACTTC. Encoded protein: CASSLTAERQETQYF. The V and J genes are TRBV7-3 and TRBJ2-5, with D hard to call. The germline V gene has CDR1 SGHTA and CDR2 FQGTGA. V gave up 0 bases and J gave up 1 base, with 9 bases separating them. The CDR3 is 15 amino acids.